One and the same sample provided the 8 T cell receptor beta chains below, sequenced in a study of blood T cell repertoires in COVID-19. Libraries were prepared by immunoSEQ multiplex PCR; TCRdb keeps only in-frame clonotypes and omits some of them. Of some 67,000 clones listed, about 89% are singletons. The source material was peripheral blood. The origin of the receptors is a man aged 50 or older with active COVID-19.

V usage is TRBV2 and J usage is TRBJ2-1, with a possible D match to TRBD2 (6 bases). The CDR3 loop spans 15 amino acids. Per germline, CDR1 SNHLY and CDR2 FYNNEI. V lost 5 bases, J lost 3 bases, and 14 bases lay in between. CDR3: CASSPTREFYNEQFF. The CDR3 coding sequence is TGTGCCAGCAGTCCGACTAGGGAATTCTACAATGAGCAGTTCTTC.

The genes are TRBV21-1 and TRBJ2-7; TRBD1 reflects the table's D call only, with no check against the DNA. TRBV21-1 is reported as a pseudogene. CDR3 length: 15 amino acids. The CDR3 loop is CASSKSGAPVGEQYF. In DNA form, the CDR3 reads TGTGCCAGCAGCAAATCAGGGGCCCCGGTTGGGGAGCAGTACTTC.

This chain connects TRBV15 to TRBJ1-1; the D is unclear. In germline, CDR1 is LNHNV, CDR2 YYDKDF (reference sequence). V was clipped by 4 bases and J by 5 bases, with 11 bases between them. There are 13 residues in the CDR3. Written as DNA, the CDR3 is TGTGCCACCAGCAATTCTATGTATACTGAAGCTTTCTTT. Translation: CATSNSMYTEAFF.

V is TRBV11-3 and J is TRBJ1-1, with a tentative D call TRBD1 (5 bases). V was shortened by 5 bases and J by 7 bases, with 20 bases between the two germline ends. The CDR3 consists of 15 residues. CDR1 is SGHNT, CDR2 YENEEA, per germline. In nucleotides, the CDR3 is TGTGCCAGCAGCCCGGCCGGGGGAGTAGCGGGTGAAGCTTTCTTT. Amino acid sequence: CASSPAGGVAGEAFF.

The V gene is TRBV5-1, the J gene TRBJ1-2; D uncertain. CDR1 and CDR2 (germline): SGHRS, YFSETQ. V lost 6 bases, J lost 4 bases, and 13 bases lay in between. This CDR3 contains 13 residues. CDR3: CASTEGFGYGYTF. The CDR3 region has the DNA TGCGCCAGCACGGAGGGCTTTGGCTATGGCTACACCTTC.

The chain is built from TRBV28 and TRBJ2-1, with TRBD1 as a possible D gene (5 bases). Germline values: CDR1 MDHEN, CDR2 SYDVKM. Trimming left V 7 bases short and J 10 bases short, with 14 bases between. This CDR3 region has 12 residues. The CDR3 region has the DNA TGTGCCAGCAAGTTTGGGGCCCGGGAGCAGTTCTTC. The encoded protein is CASKFGAREQFF.

The chain employs TRBV6-6 and TRBJ2-1, with 13 bases matching TRBD2. V was pared by 6 bases and J by 9 bases, with 2 bases of the junction left unmatched. Germline V gene sequence: CDR1 MNHNY, CDR2 SVGAGI (reference sequence). The CDR3 runs 13 residues. DNA for the CDR3: TGTGCCAGCAGCGGACTAGCGGGAGTTGAGCAGTTCTTC. It is translated as CASSGLAGVEQFF.

This chain uses TRBV28 with TRBJ2-1, with 11 positions matching TRBD1. Unmatched junction bases numbered 9, after V lost 6 bases and J lost 8 bases. Germline V gene data show CDR1 as MDHEN and CDR2 as SYDVKM. CDR3 length equals 15 residues. The CDR3 DNA reads as TGTGCCAGCAGCTATCGGACAGGGGGCATGGATGAGCAGTTCTTC. This gives the protein CASSYRTGGMDEQFF.